This entry lists 18 T cell receptor beta chains sequenced from one sample in a study of blood T cells in healthy people across ages. Using a J-beta primer mix together with a sample-barcoded 5' primer, a second PCR was run for roughly 6 to 11 cycles. TCRdb used MiXCR to reprocess the 5' RACE reads, holding one entry per CDR3 protein. The sample consists of almost 1 million distinct CDR3 sequences, just over 50% of them appearing once. The specimen was blood. Every receptor here comes from an older woman in good health.

In the case of this clonotype: A junction boundary mismatches the germline segment, possibly from a read error. This rearrangement joins TRBV7-2 to TRBJ2-3; D is unresolved. Germline CDR1 reads SGHTA; CDR2 reads FQGNSA. The CDR3 is 12 amino acids. For the CDR3, the DNA is TGTGCCAGCAGCCGGCCCCCAGATACGCGGTATTTT. Its protein is CASSRPPDTRYF.

This chain uses TRBV24-1 with TRBJ2-5; 7 bases agree with TRBD2. The V segment lost 11 bases and the J segment 11 bases; nucleotides outside the gene matches: 22. CDR3 length: 15 residues. CDR1 is KGHDR, CDR2 SFDVKD, per germline. In DNA form, the CDR3 reads TGTGCCAGGAGGGAGACTAGCCGGAATAACAATAAGCAGTACTTC. Its translation: CARRETSRNNNKQYF.

This clonotype was found a few times. The CDR3 spells CASSTQVGGGLYEQYF. DNA for the CDR3: TGCGCCAGCAGCACCCAAGTGGGGGGCGGCCTCTACGAGCAGTACTTC. This chain uses TRBV4-1 with TRBJ2-5; D assignment may be TRBD1 or TRBD2 (6 bases each). The end of the DNA fits TRBJ2-7 better, so the J call may be wrong. The CDR3 consists of 16 residues. In germline, CDR1 is MGHRA, CDR2 YSYEKL.

The chain combines TRBV30 with TRBJ2-3; 7 bases match TRBD1. V lost 3 bases to trimming and J lost 1 base; unmatched junction nucleotides: 1. Germline CDR1 GTSNPN, CDR2 SVGIG (reference sequence). CDR3 length: 13 residues. CDR3 DNA sequence: TGTGCCTGGAGAACAGGGGGCACAGATACGCAGTATTTT. Translation: CAWRTGGTDTQYF.

The rearrangement joins TRBV12-3 or TRBV12-4 to TRBJ1-1; the D gene is possibly TRBD1 (5 bases). V was trimmed by 4 bases and J by 6 bases, leaving 18 bases between them. There are 15 residues in the CDR3. The DNA for the CDR3 is TGTGCCAGCAGTTCTCCTGGCCGGGGGAGACCTGAAGCTTTCTTT. Translating it yields CASSSPGRGRPEAFF.

This sequence joins TRBV12-3 or TRBV12-4 and TRBJ1-1; possibly TRBD1 for D (5 bases). This CDR3 contains 13 residues. Trimming took 3 bases from V and 10 from J, leaving 15 bases between them. CDR3 DNA sequence: TGTGCCAGCAGTTTGGGGCAGGGCGCTGGAGCTTTCTTT. Its protein is CASSLGQGAGAFF.

The chain joins TRBV6-6 to TRBJ2-5, with 8 bases matching TRBD1. This CDR3 contains 16 residues. Trimming removed 4 bases from V and 3 bases from J; junction bases left unmatched: 10. Germline lookup yields CDR1 MNHNY and CDR2 SVGAGI (reference sequence). In DNA form, the CDR3 reads TGTGCCAGCAGTTCAGGGGGCTTGGACTTAAAAGAGACCCAGTACTTC. Residues: CASSSGGLDLKETQYF.

This clonotype is classed as medium-sized. This chain connects TRBV6-6 to TRBJ2-6; the D is unclear. Germline loops: CDR1 MNHNY, CDR2 SVGAGI (reference sequence). The CDR3 has 15 amino acids. V lost 5 bases to trimming and J lost 0 bases, with 8 bases between them. DNA for the CDR3: TGTGCCAGCAGTACGCAGGACTCTGGGGCCAACGTCCTGACTTTC. Protein sequence: CASSTQDSGANVLTF.

The CDR3 DNA follows: TGTGCCAGCAGCCCGACTTACCCCTCCTACGAGCAGTACTTC. Translation: CASSPTYPSYEQYF. This chain connects TRBV28 to TRBJ2-7, with D unresolved. Trimming took 6 bases from V and 0 from J, leaving 12 bases between them. Germline CDR1 and CDR2: MDHEN and SYDVKM. CDR3 length: 14 amino acids.

This clonotype appeared a few times. The chain joins TRBV27 to TRBJ2-7; the D gene could be TRBD1 or TRBD2 (6 bases each). The germline CDR1 and CDR2 sequences are MNHEY and SMNVEV (reference sequence). CDR3 size: 14 residues. Between the trimmed V and J ends, which lost 4 bases and 4 bases, there was a span of 14 bases. The CDR3 region has the DNA TGTGCCAGCAGTTACGGGGGCCAGCAGTACGAGCAGTACTTC. Its translation is CASSYGGQQYEQYF.

To note about this clonotype: The junction departs from germline at one end; a sequencing error may be responsible. V usage is TRBV4-3 and J usage is TRBJ2-2; no firm D call. The CDR3 runs 13 residues. From germline, CDR1 is LGHNA and CDR2 YSLEER. The CDR3 coding sequence is TGCGCCTGCAGCCAACGATTCACCGGGGAGCTGTTTTTT. Its protein is CACSQRFTGELFF.

This clonotype was seen more than once but under ten times. The chain carries TRBV6-2 or TRBV6-3 and TRBJ2-5, with TRBD2 matching 8 bases. The end of the DNA aligns better with TRBJ2-7, so the J call may be wrong. The CDR3 spans 15 residues. CDR1 MNHEY and CDR2 SVGEGT come from the germline V gene. CDR3 bases: TGTGCCAGCAGTTATAGGTCGGGAGGGCCCTACGAGCAGTACTTC. Amino acids: CASSYRSGGPYEQYF.

The chain combines TRBV20-1 with TRBJ2-5, with 7 nucleotides matching TRBD2. This CDR3 region has 13 residues. Germline V gives CDR1 DFQATT, CDR2 SNEGSKA (reference sequence). V dropped 4 bases and J dropped 12; count of bases not matched to a gene: 14. The DNA for the CDR3 is TGCAGTGCTACGCCCATTGGATCCGGGACTAAGTACTTC. Amino acid sequence: CSATPIGSGTKYF.

The chain has TRBV7-9 and TRBJ1-1, with TRBD1 as a possible D gene (6 bases). The length of the CDR3 is 18 residues. Trimming shortened V by 3 bases and J by 4 bases, and 24 bases separated the two germline ends. Germline loops: CDR1 SEHNR, CDR2 FQNEAQ (reference sequence). CDR3 coding DNA: TGTGCCAGCAGCTTTATAGGGGCAGGGGAAATTGGGGGCACTGAAGCTTTCTTT. It is translated as CASSFIGAGEIGGTEAFF.

This clonotype occurred a few times. The chain uses TRBV21-1 and TRBJ2-5; the DNA was not compared with TRBD1, the D call given in the table. The tail of the sequence fits TRBJ2-7 better, so the J call may be wrong. TRBV21-1 has pseudogene status. The CDR3 covers 13 residues. The CDR3 is CASSKNEGDEQYF. In nucleotides, the CDR3 is TGTGCCAGCAGCAAAAACGAGGGGGACGAGCAGTACTTC.

The V call is TRBV20-1, the J call TRBJ1-6; possibly TRBD1 for D (6 bases). Trimming cost V 3 bases and J 0 bases, with 18 bases left between them. The germline V gene has CDR1 DFQATT and CDR2 SNEGSKA (reference sequence). The CDR3 length is 18 residues. The DNA for the CDR3 is TGCAGTGCTAGCCTGAACAGGGCCCAACCCTCCTATAATTCACCCCTCCACTTT. Amino acid sequence: CSASLNRAQPSYNSPLHF.

The chain carries TRBV7-9 and TRBJ2-7; 7 bases line up with TRBD2. V gave up 5 bases and J gave up 6 bases; unmatched junction bases: 10. Germline CDR1 reads SEHNR; CDR2 reads FQNEAQ (reference sequence). The CDR3 covers 14 residues. CDR3 DNA: TGTGCCAGCAGCAAGACCTCTGGGGGGGGCGAGCAGTACTTC. Its translation: CASSKTSGGGEQYF.

In this sample, this clonotype turned up a few times. V and J are TRBV10-3 and TRBJ2-7; either TRBD1 or TRBD2 may supply D (5 bases each). The CDR3 contains 15 residues. V lost 0 bases and J 7 bases, leaving 16 bases between the germline ends. The V gene's germline CDR1 is ENHRY and CDR2 SYGVKD. For the CDR3, the DNA is TGTGCCATCAGTGAGTCTTCGGGGCGTATCGATGAGCAGTACTTC. This codes for CAISESSGRIDEQYF.